Below, one T cell receptor (beta chain) is given with its context. This entry belongs to a study of blood T cell repertoires in COVID-19. In the study overall: Some COVID-19 samples were acute and others convalescent; all came from the United States, Italy and Spain. T cells, B-cell-depleted T cells, or PBMCs supplied cDNA or gDNA.

Per germline, CDR1 MGHRA and CDR2 YSYEKL. This CDR3 spans 14 amino acids. Trimming cost V 1 base and J 0 bases, with 6 bases left between them. Assay: immunoSEQ multiplex PCR; the TCRdb copy retains only in-frame clones and omits some. The data show fewer than 90,000 clones, with 70% to 90% seen just once and 36% held by the top ten. The clonotype originates from a man between 65 and 80 years old with acute or convalescent COVID-19. The chain has TRBV4-1 and TRBJ1-1; D is unclear. Sequences were obtained from peripheral blood. CDR3 protein: CASSQGGLNTEAFF. The CDR3 DNA reads TGCGCCAGCAGCCAAGGAGGGTTGAACACTGAAGCTTTCTTT.